The 24 T cell receptor beta chains presented below share a single source sample, sequenced in a study of radiotherapy plus CTLA-4 blockade in lung cancer. Repertoires were generated with immunoSEQ multiplex PCR, while TCRdb's copy carries only in-frame clones and drops some. The sample yields around 82,000 clones, about four fifths seen once. The sample consisted of peripheral blood, taken from a patient treated with radiotherapy plus ipilimumab. These receptors all stem from a human donor with non-small cell lung cancer who had stable disease on radiotherapy plus ipilimumab.

CDR3 residues: CASSPRLVVSYEQYF. CDR3 nucleotides: TGTGCCAGCAGCCCGAGACTAGTGGTCTCCTACGAGCAGTACTTC. The chain links TRBV7-8 to TRBJ2-7, with a possible D match to TRBD2 (6 bases). CDR3 length equals 15 residues. V shed 5 bases and J shed 0 bases, with 14 bases lying between them. Germline V lookup: CDR1 SGHVS, CDR2 FQNEAQ.

The gene calls are TRBV4-1 and TRBJ2-7; TRBD2 aligns across 11 bases. The ends lost 0 bases at V and 2 bases at J; junction bases unmatched: 3. This CDR3 comprises 16 residues. Germline CDR1 is MGHRA and CDR2 is YSYEKL. The CDR3 DNA follows: TGCGCCAGCAGCCAAGATGGGACTAGCGGCCCCTACGAGCAGTACTTC. Translated: CASSQDGTSGPYEQYF.

This clone was seen only once. The chain is built from TRBV28 and TRBJ2-5; 8 bases fit TRBD2. Trimming cost V 5 bases and J 4 bases; bases outside gene matches: 15. The germline V gene encodes CDR1 MDHEN and CDR2 SYDVKM. CDR3 length: 17 amino acids. The DNA for the CDR3 is TGTGCCAGCAGTCCCCCTCCGGGACTAGGGGTTCGAGAGACCCAGTACTTC. Translating it yields CASSPPPGLGVRETQYF.

The chain joins TRBV27 to TRBJ2-7; 12 bases are shared with TRBD1. CDR3 length: 15 residues. From germline, CDR1 is MNHEY and CDR2 SMNVEV (reference sequence). The trim removed 4 bases at V and 4 bases at J, leaving 5 bases unmatched. The CDR3, as DNA: TGTGCCAGCAGTTCCCCGGGACAGGGGGCATACGAGCAGTACTTC. Translating it yields CASSSPGQGAYEQYF.

CDR3 nucleotide sequence: TGTGCCAGCAGTTCCCCCAGGACACTCTCCTACGAGCAGTACTTC. Residues: CASSSPRTLSYEQYF. This sequence joins TRBV28 and TRBJ2-7, with D possibly TRBD1 on 5 matching bases. The CDR3 consists of 15 residues. V dropped 4 bases and J dropped 0 bases, with 13 bases sitting between them. Per the germline V gene, CDR1 is MDHEN and CDR2 is SYDVKM.

V and J are TRBV6-6 and TRBJ1-3, with 7 bases identical to TRBD1. This CDR3 contains 15 residues. Germline values: CDR1 MNHNY, CDR2 SVGAGI (reference sequence). The V segment lost 5 bases and the J segment 5 bases; nucleotides outside the gene matches: 9. DNA of the CDR3: TGTGCCAGCAGTCCCCGGGACAGAAGAAGAAACACCATATATTTT. It specifies CASSPRDRRRNTIYF.

The chain joins TRBV18 to TRBJ2-2; no definite D call. V was shortened by 1 base and J by 0 bases, with 9 bases between the two germline ends. Germline CDR1 reads KGHSH; CDR2 reads LQKENI. This CDR3 contains 16 residues. The CDR3 DNA follows: TGTGCCAGCTCACCACGGTTGGTTGCGAACACCGGGGAGCTGTTTTTT. Amino acids: CASSPRLVANTGELFF.

This sequence joins TRBV28 and TRBJ2-1, with D possibly matching TRBD1 (5 bases). CDR3 length: 12 amino acids. Trimming stripped 3 bases from V and 7 bases from J, with 7 bases between. Germline CDR1 and CDR2: MDHEN and SYDVKM. The CDR3 spells CASSLGRNEQFF. DNA for the CDR3: TGTGCCAGCAGTTTGGGGCGAAATGAGCAGTTCTTC.

The chain links TRBV30 to TRBJ2-6; possible D gene TRBD2, 5 bases. CDR1 is GTSNPN and CDR2 is SVGIG in the germline V gene (reference sequence). This CDR3 comprises 16 residues. The V gene lost 4 bases and the J gene lost 3 bases, with 16 bases spanning the gap. The CDR3 region has the DNA TGTGCCTGGACTCCCGTGAGTCGGGGTGGGGCCAACGTCCTGACTTTC. It yields the protein CAWTPVSRGGANVLTF. The full variable domain, rest sourced from reference TRBV30 and TRBJ2-6, is SQTIHQWPATLVQPVGSPLSLECTVEGTSNPNLYWYRQAAGRGLQLLFYSVGIGQISSEVPQNLSASRPQDRQFILSSKKLLLSDSGFYLCAWTPVSRGGANVLTFGAGSRLTVL.

This clone was seen once. The chain uses TRBV9 and TRBJ1-1, with D hard to call. Germline CDR1 and CDR2: SGDLS and YYNGEE. This CDR3 has 12 residues. With 3 bases removed from V and 8 bases from J, the gap between germline ends came to 11 bases. The chain's CDR3 is CASSALRAEAFF. The CDR3 nucleotides read TGTGCCAGCAGCGCCCTCCGGGCCGAAGCTTTCTTT.

The rearrangement links TRBV28 to TRBJ1-1, with D unresolved. The CDR3 is made up of 17 amino acids. Per germline, CDR1 MDHEN and CDR2 SYDVKM. Trimming left V 6 bases short and J 3 bases short, with 23 bases between. The CDR3 DNA follows: TGTGCCAGCAGCCCGCTAGTTCCCGACCAAGATGACACTGAAGCTTTCTTT. This gives the protein CASSPLVPDQDDTEAFF.

V is TRBV6-5 and J is TRBJ1-1; TRBD1 aligns across 9 bases. V lost 8 bases to trimming and J lost 10 bases; unmatched junction nucleotides: 11. CDR1 is MNHEY and CDR2 is SVGAGI in the germline V gene. The CDR3 has 13 residues. The CDR3 here is CASQDRGNDVAFF. The CDR3 nucleotides are TGTGCCAGCCAGGACAGGGGAAACGATGTAGCTTTCTTT.

This chain connects TRBV7-8 to TRBJ2-2, with D perhaps matching TRBD1 (6 bases). Germline loops: CDR1 SGHVS, CDR2 FQNEAQ. The CDR3 extends over 16 amino acids. V shed 4 bases and J shed 5 bases, with 17 bases lying between them. CDR3 nucleotides: TGTGCCAGCAGCTCAACGACAGGATGGGTAACCGGGGAGCTGTTTTTT. Amino acids: CASSSTTGWVTGELFF.

The chain links TRBV5-5 to TRBJ1-5, with a weak D call TRBD1 (5 bases). Trimming cost V 4 bases and J 0 bases, with 8 bases left between them. The CDR3 covers 14 residues. Germline CDR1 SGHKS, CDR2 YYEKEE (reference sequence). CDR3 loop: CASSRDFSNQPQHF. As DNA, the CDR3 is TGTGCCAGCAGCCGGGACTTTAGCAATCAGCCCCAGCATTTT.

The gene calls are TRBV25-1 and TRBJ2-5; TRBD2 matches at 7 bases. This CDR3 is 14 amino acids long. Germline V gene data show CDR1 as MGHDK and CDR2 as SYGVNS. After removal of 2 bases from V and 3 bases from J, the junction contained 3 bases not matched to a gene. CDR3 residues: CASSEPLAEETQYF. The CDR3 DNA follows: TGTGCCAGCAGTGAACCGCTAGCGGAAGAGACCCAGTACTTC.

This chain joins TRBV6-6 and TRBJ2-3; D gene unclear. The CDR3 totals 13 residues. V lost 7 bases and J 5 bases, leaving 13 bases between the germline ends. Germline loops: CDR1 MNHNY, CDR2 SVGAGI (reference sequence). The CDR3, as DNA: TGTGCCAGCAAGTGGCCCCTGAGAGATACGCAGTATTTT. As protein: CASKWPLRDTQYF.

The J gene is TRBJ1-1, the V gene TRBV2; D unresolved. Germline assignment: CDR1 SNHLY and CDR2 FYNNEI. Trimming removed 6 bases at V and 0 bases at J, with 17 bases between. This CDR3 is built from 16 residues. This CDR3 reads CASSAETHELNTEAFF. CDR3 nucleotides: TGTGCCAGCAGCGCTGAGACGCACGAATTGAACACTGAAGCTTTCTTT.

This clone was observed a few times. Here the CDR3 DNA reads TGTGCCAGCAGCCTCAGCCCTAGCGGGAGGAACCAAGAGACCCAGTACTTC. It translates to CASSLSPSGRNQETQYF. The chain recombines TRBV11-2 with TRBJ2-5; TRBD2 matches at 11 bases. V gave up 5 bases and J gave up 0 bases; unmatched junction bases: 8. Germline loops: CDR1 SGHAT, CDR2 FQNNGV. The CDR3 sequence is 17 residues long.

The chain employs TRBV4-2 and TRBJ1-2; 7 bases fit TRBD1. Unmatched junction bases numbered 10, after V lost 8 bases and J lost 4 bases. The CDR3 contains 14 residues. Germline-derived CDR1 and CDR2 are LGHNA and YNFKEQ. The CDR3 loop is CASGQTGLFYGYTF. Written as DNA, the CDR3 is TGTGCCAGCGGGCAGACAGGGCTTTTCTATGGCTACACCTTC.

Here the CDR3 DNA reads TGTGCCAGCAGCTCCGCCCCTAGCGGCAGCTCCTACGAGCAGTACTTC. Residues: CASSSAPSGSSYEQYF. This chain uses TRBV7-9 with TRBJ2-7; TRBD2 matches 7 bases. The V segment lost 4 bases and the J segment 0 bases; nucleotides outside the gene matches: 9. CDR1 is SEHNR and CDR2 is FQNEAQ in the germline V gene (reference sequence). CDR3 length: 16 residues.

This sequence joins TRBV9 and TRBJ2-5; no reliable D call. The CDR3 contains 13 residues. Germline CDR1 and CDR2: SGDLS and YYNGEE. Trimming pared 0 bases from V and 3 bases from J, leaving 6 bases between. The CDR3 DNA sequence: TGTGCCAGCAGCGTAGCCCCCGAAGAGACCCAGTACTTC. Translating it yields CASSVAPEETQYF.

The genes are TRBV9 and TRBJ1-6; tentative D call: TRBD1 (5 bases). CDR1 and CDR2 from the germline V gene are SGDLS and YYNGEE. The V end was cut by 0 bases, the J end by 6 bases, with 13 bases between. CDR3 length equals 16 residues. CDR3: CASSVAPGFANSPLHF. CDR3 bases: TGTGCCAGCAGCGTAGCTCCAGGGTTCGCTAATTCACCCCTCCACTTT.

This clone was seen only once. This chain uses TRBV28 with TRBJ1-6, with TRBD1 matching over 7 bases. The germline V gene has CDR1 MDHEN and CDR2 SYDVKM. V shed 0 bases, J shed 10 bases, and the junction held 9 bases outside the gene matches. The CDR3 runs to 16 residues. The CDR3 DNA follows: TGTGCCAGCAGTTTATGGAGGGGGCAGTACAACTCACCCCTCCACTTT. Translated, it gives CASSLWRGQYNSPLHF.

A note on this clone: The DNA is omitted, as the CDR3 cannot be located on it reliably, and the CDR3 follows TCRdb's listing. The chain has TRBV9 and TRBJ2-1; TRBD2, as called in the table, went unchecked against the DNA. CDR1 is SGDLS, CDR2 YYNGEE, per germline. The CDR3 totals 16 residues, both ends included. The CDR3 sequence is CASSAGGGFAGGSRFF.